These T cell receptor beta chains were read from a single sample in a study of CD8 T cells in Susac syndrome. Each CDR3 protein is one row after TCRdb ran MiXCR on the immunoSEQ multiplex PCR reads. This repertoire shows about 300,000 distinct CDR3 sequences, approximately 85% found once; its top ten account for around 0.2%. Sequences were obtained from CD8+ T cells from PBMCs. The receptors were sampled from a human donor with multiple sclerosis. CDR3s include the opening cysteine and the closing phenylalanine or tryptophan. A D gene is named only where the DNA matches it firmly. Clone size is not always given. Where it is, it says once, few, many or a class for expanded clones.

cdr3_aa | cdr3_nt | v_call | clone_size | d_call | j_call
CASSLSQGPDTQYF | TGTGCCAGCAGTTTGTCGCAGGGGCCAGATACGCAGTATTTT | TRBV6-2/TRBV6-3 | - | - | TRBJ2-3
CASSRVSGDTQYF | TGTGCCAGTAGTAGAGTCTCCGGAGATACGCAGTATTTT | TRBV19 | - | - | TRBJ2-3
CASSQDWPGNNQPQHF | TGCGCCAGCAGCCAAGATTGGCCCGGGAACAATCAGCCCCAGCATTTT | TRBV4-3 | - | - | TRBJ1-5
CASSPDRGAYNEQFF | TGTGCCAGCAGTCCCGACAGGGGGGCCTACAATGAGCAGTTCTTC | TRBV6-1 | few | TRBD1 | TRBJ2-1
CASGSVQATGSFYEQYF | TGTGCCAGCGGGTCAGTGCAAGCGACAGGGAGTTTCTACGAGCAGTACTTC | TRBV12-3/TRBV12-4 | - | TRBD1 | TRBJ2-7
CASRSLQGADQPQHF | TGTGCCAGCAGATCCCTCCAGGGCGCGGATCAGCCCCAGCATTTT | TRBV2 | - | - | TRBJ1-5
CSATEGSGNTIYF | TGCAGTGCTACCGAGGGATCCGGAAACACCATATATTTT | TRBV20-1 | - | - | TRBJ1-3
CASSYPPGTHNEQFF | TGTGCCAGCAGTTACCCCCCCGGGACGCACAATGAGCAGTTCTTC | TRBV6-2/TRBV6-3 | - | - | TRBJ2-1
CSARETGFYQPQHF | TGCAGTGCTAGGGAGACAGGGTTCTATCAGCCCCAGCATTTT | TRBV20-1 | - | TRBD1 | TRBJ1-5
CASSFLPSGSGGANVLTF | TGTGCCAGCAGTTTCTTGCCTAGCGGGAGCGGTGGGGCCAACGTCCTGACTTTC | TRBV28 | - | TRBD2 | TRBJ2-6
CASSIDTGEDYEQYF | TGTGCCAGTAGTATAGATACGGGGGAAGACTACGAGCAGTACTTC | TRBV19 | once | - | TRBJ2-7
CASSPGGSTEAFF | TGTGCCAGCAGCCCCGGGGGGAGCACTGAAGCTTTCTTT | TRBV7-9 | few | - | TRBJ1-1
CASSSQGEWDTQYF | TGTGCCAGCAGCTCCCAGGGGGAGTGGGATACGCAGTATTTT | TRBV12-3/TRBV12-4 | - | TRBD1 | TRBJ2-3
CASSPGWHSSTDTQYF | TGTGCCAGCAGTCCAGGTTGGCACTCTAGCACAGATACGCAGTATTTT | TRBV2 | - | - | TRBJ2-3
CASSPDSLFYGYTF | TGTGCCAGCAGCCCCGACAGCTTGTTCTATGGCTACACCTTC | TRBV7-9 | - | - | TRBJ1-2
CASSYSITSGYEQYF | TGTGCCAGCAGTTACTCGATCACTAGCGGCTACGAGCAGTACTTC | TRBV6-5 | - | TRBD2 | TRBJ2-7
CASSSTSEVGETQYF | TGTGCCAGCAGTTCGACTAGCGAGGTTGGAGAGACCCAGTACTTC | TRBV6-2/TRBV6-3 | - | TRBD2 | TRBJ2-5
CATSPGLAGYNEQFF | TGTGCCACCAGCCCGGGACTAGCGGGGTACAATGAGCAGTTCTTC | TRBV15 | - | TRBD2 | TRBJ2-1
CASSPRGQGDYTEAFF | TGCGCCAGCAGCCCCCGGGGCCAGGGAGACTATACTGAAGCTTTCTTT | TRBV4-1 | - | - | TRBJ1-1
CASSSAWNGVYGYTF | TGCGCCAGCAGCTCAGCTTGGAACGGGGTCTATGGCTACACCTTC | TRBV4-3 | - | - | TRBJ1-2
CASRDSHNSPLHF | TGTGCCTCCAGGGACAGCCATAATTCACCCCTCCACTTT | TRBV25-1 | - | TRBD1 | TRBJ1-6
CATGGGVYEQYF | TGTGCCACCGGGGGGGGAGTCTACGAGCAGTACTTC | TRBV15 | - | TRBD2 | TRBJ2-7
CSVGGSAQYF | TGCAGCGTTGGAGGTTCGGCGCAGTATTTT | TRBV29-1 | few | - | TRBJ2-3
CASSYYLGETQYF | TGTGCCAGCAGTTACTACCTCGGGGAGACCCAGTACTTC | TRBV6-2/TRBV6-3 | - | - | TRBJ2-5
CASSKTGNGYEQYF | TGTGCCAGCAGCAAGACAGGGAACGGTTACGAGCAGTACTTC | TRBV27 | few | TRBD1 | TRBJ2-7
CASSFDKTNYGYTF | TGTGCCAGCAGTTTTGACAAGACCAACTATGGCTACACCTTC | TRBV6-2/TRBV6-3 | - | - | TRBJ1-2
CASSPRLESEYF | TGTGCCAGCAGCCCCAGACTAGAGTCGGAGTATTTT | TRBV27 | - | - | TRBJ2-3
CASSYVGDGKNIQYF | TGTGCCAGCAGTTACGTGGGGGACGGCAAAAACATTCAGTACTTC | TRBV6-2/TRBV6-3 | - | - | TRBJ2-4
CASSDREGALGETQYF | TGTGCCAGCAGTGACCGGGAGGGGGCCCTGGGGGAGACCCAGTACTTC | TRBV2 | - | - | TRBJ2-5
CASSSPRTANTEAFF | TGTGCCAGCAGTAGCCCCAGGACAGCCAACACTGAAGCTTTCTTT | TRBV25-1 | few | - | TRBJ1-1
CASSPIGGGRGKYEQYF | TGCGCCAGCAGCCCCATTGGGGGGGGCAGAGGGAAATACGAGCAGTACTTC | TRBV4-3 | - | - | TRBJ2-7
CASISGADNEKLFF | TGTGCCAGCATCTCAGGGGCAGATAATGAAAAACTGTTTTTT | TRBV7-9 | - | - | TRBJ1-4
CASSPGPGENYGYTF | TGTGCCAGCAGTCCCGGCCCCGGGGAAAACTATGGCTACACCTTC | TRBV12-3/TRBV12-4 | once | - | TRBJ1-2
CASSRSSGRGNEQFF | TGTGCCAGTAGTAGGAGTAGCGGGAGGGGTAATGAGCAGTTCTTC | TRBV19 | - | TRBD2 | TRBJ2-1
CASSYRDYGYNEQFF | TGTGCCAGCAGTTATCGGGACTACGGCTACAATGAGCAGTTCTTC | TRBV2 | - | TRBD2 | TRBJ2-1
CASSDTATGAYGYTF | TGTGCCAGCAGTGACACAGCGACGGGGGCTTATGGCTACACCTTC | TRBV6-1 | - | - | TRBJ1-2
CASSVTGTGGTEAFF | TGTGCCAGCAGCGTTACCGGGACAGGGGGCACTGAAGCTTTCTTT | TRBV9 | - | TRBD1 | TRBJ1-1
CASRSGQGMNTEAFF | TGTGCCAGCAGGTCGGGACAGGGGATGAACACTGAAGCTTTCTTT | TRBV13 | - | TRBD1 | TRBJ1-1
CASSSPTSGNNEQYF | TGTGCCAGCAGTTCACCGACTAGCGGGAATAACGAGCAGTACTTC | TRBV27 | - | TRBD2 | TRBJ2-7
CASSYLPLGGGNIQYF | TGTGCCAGCAGTTATCTGCCGCTGGGCGGAGGAAACATTCAGTACTTC | TRBV28 | - | - | TRBJ2-4
CATTSRDRGLQPQHF | TGTGCCACGACGTCCCGGGACAGGGGATTGCAGCCCCAGCATTTT | TRBV15 | - | TRBD1 | TRBJ1-5
CATSDLTTTRHNEQFF | TGTGCCACCAGTGATCTGACCACAACGAGGCACAATGAGCAGTTCTTC | TRBV24-1 | - | - | TRBJ2-1
CSGEGTSRTTGSYNEQFF | TGCAGCGGGGAGGGCACAAGTAGGACTACCGGGTCCTACAATGAGCAGTTCTTC | TRBV29-1 | - | TRBD2 | TRBJ2-1
CASSLAEREWADTQYF | TGCGCCAGCAGCCTCGCAGAGCGGGAGTGGGCAGATACGCAGTATTTT | TRBV4-1 | - | TRBD2 | TRBJ2-3
CASSFGIGPGYNEQFF | TGTGCCAGCAGTTTCGGGATAGGGCCCGGCTACAATGAGCAGTTCTTC | TRBV27 | - | - | TRBJ2-1
CSASSGVSNQPQHF | TGCAGTGCTAGTTCTGGGGTTAGCAATCAGCCCCAGCATTTT | TRBV20-1 | - | - | TRBJ1-5
CASSVTFRQPYEQYF | TGTGCCAGCAGCGTTACCTTTCGACAGCCCTACGAGCAGTACTTC | TRBV7-9 | once | - | TRBJ2-7
CASSQTQPGTEAFF | TGTGCCAGCAGCCAAACGCAGCCGGGCACTGAAGCTTTCTTT | TRBV7-9 | - | - | TRBJ1-1
CASSLGREGQQETQYF | TGTGCTAGCAGCTTAGGGCGGGAGGGCCAACAAGAGACCCAGTACTTC | TRBV7-7 | - | TRBD2 | TRBJ2-5
CASSQFNTATNEKLFF | TGTGCCAGCAGCCAGTTCAACACTGCAACTAATGAAAAACTGTTTTTT | TRBV3-1 | - | - | TRBJ1-4
CATSDLPGTEAFF | TGTGCCACCAGTGATCTGCCGGGCACTGAAGCTTTCTTT | TRBV24-1 | - | - | TRBJ1-1
CASSRSGGPQETQYF | TGTGCCAGCAGCCGATCGGGGGGTCCACAAGAGACCCAGTACTTC | TRBV28 | - | TRBD2 | TRBJ2-5
CASSPALYTSESTDTQYF | TGTGCCAGCTCACCCGCCCTCTATACTAGCGAGAGCACAGATACGCAGTATTTT | TRBV18 | - | TRBD2 | TRBJ2-3
CASSVTGKETQYF | TGTGCCAGCAGCGTGACAGGGAAAGAGACCCAGTACTTC | TRBV3-1 | - | TRBD1 | TRBJ2-5
CAISPFRGGPQSSYEQYF | TGTGCCATCAGTCCCTTCCGCGGCGGGCCTCAGAGCTCCTACGAGCAGTACTTC | TRBV10-3 | - | - | TRBJ2-7